The following is a TCR beta chain sequence with its context. Its antigen target is currently unknown. Per-base qualities were not stored, and no clone one base away is much larger. This specimen comes from a study of blood T cell repertoires in COVID-19 (dated by TCRdb to the early 2020s). Background on the whole study: Collaborator samples came from the United States, Italy and Spain and covered acute and convalescent phases of COVID-19. The material from the prospective study consisted of cDNA or gDNA derived from T cells, B-cell-depleted T cells, or PBMCs. Deeply sampled blood TCRbeta repertoires from subjects exposed to, actively infected with, or recovered from COVID-19 were included in the dataset. The repertoires were released in a freely available public database meant as a resource for research on the immune response to SARS-CoV-2. The samples were drawn from two sources: the first 160 participants of the ongoing ImmuneRACE study, and 1,200 or so subjects contributed by 6 global collaborators. Sample metadata almost always included a de-identified subject ID, COVID-19 status, age in years and sex. HLA class I and class II types, where available, came from metadata supplied by the sample provider rather than from assay-based typing. What the study reported, not specific to this receptor: The amount of clinical and demographic metadata varied by source and participant and was provided uncurated.

Enrolling through a virtual design, the prospective study's participants ranged in age from roughly 18 to 95 years and lived across 20 to 25 United States geographic areas. In the prospective study, participants were assigned to cohorts based on the clinical history participants reported in a screening survey and a study questionnaire. In the prospective study, mobile phlebotomists collected whole blood, serum and a nasopharyngeal or oropharyngeal swab from each participant. Over a roughly two-month period, participants in the prospective study had the option of providing additional blood draws and questionnaires. Before DNA extraction, prospective study blood samples were shipped either frozen or at room temperature. The immunoSEQ Assay, a bias-controlled multiplex PCR, was used to amplify TCRbeta CDR3 regions from genomic DNA. On the study's bioinformatics: Nucleated cell counts per sample were estimated from amplification of reference gene primers within the assay. To quantify the absolute abundance of each unique TCRbeta CDR3 rearrangement, sequence reads were collapsed and filtered. Productive Simpson clonality was computed per sample as the square root of Simpson's diversity index over productive rearrangements. As stored in TCRdb, this immuneACCESS dataset retains in-frame rearrangements with V and J assigned. A fraction of the clones does not appear; measured against another copy, unresolved V genes explain less than half of the discrepancy, and the remainder lacks a known reason. From that table come the V and J calls and clone size; the DNA was used to work out D and trimming. The sample table lists approximately 260,000 clones, roughly nine tenths of them with a count of one. The ten top clones hold more than 5% of the sample.

Trimmed from V: 1 base; trimmed from J: 9 bases; junction bases lacking a gene match: 2. Including the terminal cysteine and phenylalanine, the CDR3 comprises 14 residues. Only CDR3 DNA is held: 42 bases, read in frame from base 1. The germline V gene specifies MNHEY as CDR1 and SVGAGI as CDR2. The sample consisted of PBMCs or T cells enriched from blood (not recorded which). The origin of this receptor is a woman aged 30 to 39 with acute COVID-19. Recombination joined TRBV6-5 with TRBJ1-6; 8 central bases correspond to TRBD1. DNA sequence: TGTGCCAGCAGTTACTGGCAGGGGGCTTCACCCCTCCACTTT. The encoded protein is CASSYWQGASPLHF.